These T cell receptor beta chains were read from a single sample in a study of blood T cells in healthy people across ages. One entry per CDR3 protein, called by TCRdb with MiXCR from the 5' RACE reads. The repertoire has around 580,000 distinct CDR3 sequences, roughly 43% of them found once; the top ten carry around 23%. Sequencing input: blood. The receptor set was obtained from a man older than 75 in good health. The CDR3 runs from the conserved cysteine through the conserved F or W. D genes are given only for firm matches. The listing skips clone size in some rows; elsewhere it reads once, few, many or a size class.

j_gene,abundance,d_gene,v_gene,CDR3nt,CDR3aa
TRBJ2-6,-,-,TRBV27,TGTGCCAGCAGTTTACCCCGAGGCATATACTCTGGGGCCAACGTCCTGACTTTC,CASSLPRGIYSGANVLTF
TRBJ2-1,few,-,TRBV20-1,TGCAGTGCTAGAGTGGGGAGTTACAATGAGCAGTTCTTC,CSARVGSYNEQFF
TRBJ2-1,many,-,TRBV6-5,TGTGCCAGCAGTTACTGGCCTGAGCAGTTCTTC,CASSYWPEQFF
TRBJ1-1,few,-,TRBV7-2,TGTGCCAGCAGCTTAGTTCCGAACACTGAAGCTTTCTTT,CASSLVPNTEAFF
TRBJ1-1,-,TRBD1,TRBV7-9,TGTGCCAGCAGCTCTTATGGCAACCCGGGACAGGGGGCATCGGTAACTGAAGCTTTCTTT,CASSSYGNPGQGASVTEAFF
TRBJ2-3,-,-,TRBV5-1,TGCGCCAGCAGCTTACGTACCAGGGCTTTGCCTAGCACAGATACGCAGTATTTT,CASSLRTRALPSTDTQYF
TRBJ2-5,-,-,TRBV5-1,TGCGCCAGCAGTCAGGGCAGCCACCAAGAGACCCAGTACTTC,CASSQGSHQETQYF
TRBJ2-7,-,-,TRBV7-9,TGTGCCAGCAGCCCGGACAGTATCCCCTACGAGCAGTACTTC,CASSPDSIPYEQYF
TRBJ2-5,-,-,TRBV7-9,TGTGCCAGCAGCCAGATACACCAAGAGACCCAGTACTTC,CASSQIHQETQYF
TRBJ2-7,-,TRBD1,TRBV6-2/TRBV6-3,TGTGCCAGCAATCGGGACAGGGGGTTGCACGAGCAGTACTTC,CASNRDRGLHEQYF
TRBJ2-6,few,-,TRBV9,TGTGCCAGCAGCGTAGAATCTGGGGCCAACGTCCTGACTTTC,CASSVESGANVLTF
TRBJ1-2,-,TRBD1,TRBV27,TGTGCCAGCAGTCCGATCGACAGGGGGCATGGCTACACCTTC,CASSPIDRGHGYTF
TRBJ2-7,few,TRBD2,TRBV5-1,TGCGCCAGCAGCATCGGGACTAGCGGGGGGCCCTACGAGCAGTACTTC,CASSIGTSGGPYEQYF
TRBJ2-7,-,TRBD1,TRBV7-9,TGTGCCAGCAGGATCTCAGGGGGCTACGAGCAGTACTTC,CASRISGGYEQYF
TRBJ2-3,few,-,TRBV5-1,TGCGCCAGCAGCGCGGGACGAGGGACACCCCTAGGCCCAGATACGCAGTATTTT,CASSAGRGTPLGPDTQYF
TRBJ2-7,-,-,TRBV12-3/TRBV12-4,TGTGCCAGAAGTCCTGTAAGGGGGGTATACGAGCAGTACTTC,CARSPVRGVYEQYF
TRBJ2-1,-,-,TRBV27,TGTGCCAGCAGTTCCGGGCTAGCGCCCGACGATGAGCAGTTCTTC,CASSSGLAPDDEQFF
TRBJ2-7,few,TRBD1,TRBV4-2,TGTGCCAGCAGCCAAGATTTTGGGACAGGGGGCATCGACGAGCAGTACTTC,CASSQDFGTGGIDEQYF
TRBJ2-5,-,TRBD1,TRBV7-9,TGTGCCAGCAGCTTGGAACGACAGGGAGAGACCCAGTACTTC,CASSLERQGETQYF
TRBJ2-3,-,-,TRBV7-9,TGTGCCAGCAGCACCCACCTAGGGGGGTTCACAGATACGCAGTATTTT,CASSTHLGGFTDTQYF
TRBJ2-1,-,-,TRBV27,TGTGCCAGCAGTTTGAGGCTTGGGGGAGTGGTCTACAATGAGCAGTTCTTC,CASSLRLGGVVYNEQFF
TRBJ2-7,few,TRBD1,TRBV5-1,TGCGCCAGCAGCCCCGGGGACAGACCCTACGAGCAGTACTTC,CASSPGDRPYEQYF
TRBJ1-2,few,-,TRBV12-3/TRBV12-4,TGTGCCAGCTCCTCCCGGGGTAAATATGGCTACACCTTC,CASSSRGKYGYTF
TRBJ2-7,once,TRBD2,TRBV20-1,TGCAGTACGGGGGGGAGATCGGACTACGAGCAGTACTTC,CSTGGRSDYEQYF
TRBJ2-3,-,TRBD1,TRBV6-6,TGTGCCAGCAGCCCGAGGAGAGACAGGGGGCATTTTACGCAGTATTTT,CASSPRRDRGHFTQYF
TRBJ1-6,few,-,TRBV7-9,TGTGCCAGCAGCCTACAGGGTCGTGGTTCACCCCTCCACTTT,CASSLQGRGSPLHF
TRBJ2-4,few,-,TRBV20-1,TGCAGTGCTAGAGATCCGGGGGCGGACATTCAGTACTTC,CSARDPGADIQYF